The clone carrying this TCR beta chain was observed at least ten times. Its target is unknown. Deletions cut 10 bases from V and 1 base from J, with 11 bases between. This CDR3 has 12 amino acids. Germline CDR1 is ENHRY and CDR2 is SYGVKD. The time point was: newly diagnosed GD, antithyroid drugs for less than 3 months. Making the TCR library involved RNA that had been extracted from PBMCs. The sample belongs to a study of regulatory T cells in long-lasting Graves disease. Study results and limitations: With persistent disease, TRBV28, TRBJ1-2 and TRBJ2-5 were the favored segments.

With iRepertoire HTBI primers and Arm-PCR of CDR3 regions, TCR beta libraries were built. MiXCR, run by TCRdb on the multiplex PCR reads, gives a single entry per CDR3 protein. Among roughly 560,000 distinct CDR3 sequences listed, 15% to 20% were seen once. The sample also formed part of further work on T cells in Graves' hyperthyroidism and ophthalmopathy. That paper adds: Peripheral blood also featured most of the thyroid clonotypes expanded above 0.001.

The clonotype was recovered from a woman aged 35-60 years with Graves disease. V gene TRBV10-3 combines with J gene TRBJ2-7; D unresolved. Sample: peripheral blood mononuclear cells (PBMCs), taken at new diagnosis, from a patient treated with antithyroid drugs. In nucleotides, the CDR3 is TGTGCCACACACGACACTTCCTACGAGCAGTACTTC. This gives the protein CATHDTSYEQYF.